This TCR beta chain was captured by sequencing in a study of tumor-infiltrating lymphocytes in primary liver carcinoma. The V gene lost 3 bases and the J gene lost 7 bases, with 10 bases spanning the gap. CDR1 and CDR2 from the germline V gene are LGHNA and YSLEER. CDR3 length: 13 residues. A few counts support this clonotype. Its antigen is as yet unknown. TCR beta cDNA was reverse-transcribed from roughly 0.45 ug of total RNA. The reaction used a constant-region primer and ProtoScript II reverse transcriptase. For TCR beta, libraries were produced by three nested multiplex PCR rounds using slightly modified ARM-PCR. Primers for the first two PCR rounds were TRBV1-TRBV30 forward primers and a C-beta reverse primer (approximately 10 cycles per round). A single record per CDR3 protein comes from TCRdb applying MiXCR to the multiplex PCR reads. The data hold some 190,000 distinct CDR3 sequences, with roughly three fifths observed a single time.

In addition to blood RNA drawn from unsorted whole blood, germline DNA was extracted. Treatment-naive at the time, the patients had chronic HBV infection. It was before surgery that roughly 3.9 milliliters of peripheral blood were collected. Overall study findings and caveats: Tumor top-250-clone fraction significantly exceeded that of blood (p = 0.039). The study used bulk unsorted samples and so did not compare CD4+ and CD8+ repertoires.

The gene calls are TRBV4-3 and TRBJ1-5; a weak D match, TRBD1 (5 bases). This receptor was obtained from a man aged 35 to 55 with primary liver carcinoma and hepatitis B virus infection. Sequencing used peripheral blood. CDR3 in amino acids: CASSQSREQPQHF. CDR3 sequence (DNA): TGCGCCAGCAGCCAGTCCAGGGAGCAGCCCCAGCATTTT.